This T cell receptor beta chain appears in the sequencing data of a study of blood T cells in healthy people across ages. About the research overall: In model experiments, template switching was able to capture about one barcoded beta molecule for every two T cells that were present.

Russia was home to the donors, healthy Caucasian individuals aged roughly 6 to 90. Whenever a sample was processed, at least 7 million PBMCs were isolated. This clonotype was recorded at least ten times. A second about 6 to 12 cycle PCR used barcoded and J-beta primers. Carrying 12 random nucleotides, a template-switch adaptor labeled each individual cDNA molecule. TCRdb passed the 5' RACE reads through MiXCR, listing each CDR3 protein once. The sample has approximately 290,000 distinct CDR3 sequences, 25% to 30% seen once. The CDR3 extends over 15 amino acids. Germline CDR1 reads MDHEN; CDR2 reads SYDVKM. V trimming: 2 bases; J trimming: 4 bases; junction bases outside the gene matches: 7.

The V and J genes are TRBV28 and TRBJ2-5, with 7 bases that match TRBD1. The sequenced material came from blood. The receptor was derived from a woman in her 70s in good health. The CDR3 reads CASSLPTGWAETQYF. As DNA, the CDR3 is TGTGCCAGCAGTTTACCGACAGGGTGGGCAGAGACCCAGTACTTC.